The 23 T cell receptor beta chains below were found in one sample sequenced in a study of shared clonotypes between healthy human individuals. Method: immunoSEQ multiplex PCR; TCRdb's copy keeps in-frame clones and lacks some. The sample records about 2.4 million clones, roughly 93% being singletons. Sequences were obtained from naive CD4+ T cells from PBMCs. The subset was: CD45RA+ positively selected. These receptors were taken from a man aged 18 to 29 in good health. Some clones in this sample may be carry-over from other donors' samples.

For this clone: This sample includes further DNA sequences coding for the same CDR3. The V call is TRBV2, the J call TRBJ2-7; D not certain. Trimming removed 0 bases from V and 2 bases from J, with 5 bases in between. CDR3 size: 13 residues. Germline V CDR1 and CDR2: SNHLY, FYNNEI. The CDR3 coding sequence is TGTGCCAGCAGTGAAGCGCGAGCCTACGAGCAGTACTTC. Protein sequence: CASSEARAYEQYF.

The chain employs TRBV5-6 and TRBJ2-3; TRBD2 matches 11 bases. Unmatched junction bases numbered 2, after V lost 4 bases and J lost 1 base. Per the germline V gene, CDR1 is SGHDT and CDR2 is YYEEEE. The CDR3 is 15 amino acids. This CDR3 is CASSPGLAGTDTQYF. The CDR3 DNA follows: TGTGCCAGCAGCCCGGGACTAGCGGGCACAGATACGCAGTATTTT.

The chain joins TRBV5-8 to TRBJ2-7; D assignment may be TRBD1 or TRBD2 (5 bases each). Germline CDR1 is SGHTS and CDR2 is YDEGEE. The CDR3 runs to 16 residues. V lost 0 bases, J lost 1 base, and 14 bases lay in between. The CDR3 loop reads CASSLEPGRPSYEQYF. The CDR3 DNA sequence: TGTGCCAGCAGCTTGGAGCCGGGACGGCCTTCCTACGAGCAGTACTTC.

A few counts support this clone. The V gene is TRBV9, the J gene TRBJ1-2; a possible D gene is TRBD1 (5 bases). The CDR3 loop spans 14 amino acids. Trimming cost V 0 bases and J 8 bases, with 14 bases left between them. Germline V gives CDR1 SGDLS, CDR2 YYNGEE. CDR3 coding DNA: TGTGCCAGCAGCGTAGTCAGGGCCGGCGACGGCTACACCTTC. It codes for CASSVVRAGDGYTF.

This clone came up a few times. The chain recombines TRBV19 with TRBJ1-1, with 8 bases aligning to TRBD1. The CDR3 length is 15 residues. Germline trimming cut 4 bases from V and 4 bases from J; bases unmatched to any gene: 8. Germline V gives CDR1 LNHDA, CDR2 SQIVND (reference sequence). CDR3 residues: CASSREDRVGTEAFF. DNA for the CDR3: TGTGCCAGTAGTAGAGAGGACAGGGTTGGCACTGAAGCTTTCTTT.

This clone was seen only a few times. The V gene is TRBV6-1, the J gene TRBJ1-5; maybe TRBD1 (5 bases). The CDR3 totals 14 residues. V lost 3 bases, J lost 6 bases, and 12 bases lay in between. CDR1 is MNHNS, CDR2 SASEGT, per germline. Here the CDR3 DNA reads TGTGCCAGCAGTGACGTCGGGGGAGGTCAGCCCCAGCATTTT. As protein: CASSDVGGGQPQHF.

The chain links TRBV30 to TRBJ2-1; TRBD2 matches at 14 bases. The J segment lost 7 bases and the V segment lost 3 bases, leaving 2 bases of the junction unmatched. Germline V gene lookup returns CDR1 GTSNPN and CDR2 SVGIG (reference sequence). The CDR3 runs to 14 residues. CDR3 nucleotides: TGTGCCTGGAGCGGACTAGCGGGAGGTAATGAGCAGTTCTTC. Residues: CAWSGLAGGNEQFF. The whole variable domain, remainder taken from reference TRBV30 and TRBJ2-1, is SQTIHQWPATLVQPVGSPLSLECTVEGTSNPNLYWYRQAAGRGLQLLFYSVGIGQISSEVPQNLSASRPQDRQFILSSKKLLLSDSGFYLCAWSGLAGGNEQFFGPGTRLTVL.

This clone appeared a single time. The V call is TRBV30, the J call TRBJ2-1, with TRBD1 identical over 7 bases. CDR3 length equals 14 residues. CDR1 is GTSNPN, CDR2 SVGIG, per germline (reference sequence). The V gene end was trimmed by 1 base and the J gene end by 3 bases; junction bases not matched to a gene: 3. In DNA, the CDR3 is TGTGCCTGGAGTGCCTGGACAGGCTACAATGAGCAGTTCTTC. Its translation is CAWSAWTGYNEQFF.

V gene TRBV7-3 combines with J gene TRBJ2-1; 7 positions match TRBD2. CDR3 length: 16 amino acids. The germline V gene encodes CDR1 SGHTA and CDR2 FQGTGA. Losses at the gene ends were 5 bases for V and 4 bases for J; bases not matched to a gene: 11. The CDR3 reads CASSPSPSGNYNEQFF. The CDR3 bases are TGTGCCAGCAGCCCCTCACCTAGCGGAAATTACAATGAGCAGTTCTTC.

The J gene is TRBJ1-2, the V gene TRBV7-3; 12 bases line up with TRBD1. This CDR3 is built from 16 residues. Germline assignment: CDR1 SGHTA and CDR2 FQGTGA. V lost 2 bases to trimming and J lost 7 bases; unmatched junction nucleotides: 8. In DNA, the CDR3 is TGTGCCAGCAGCTTATATGGGACAGGGGGCCAGGGTGGCTACACCTTC. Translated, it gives CASSLYGTGGQGGYTF.

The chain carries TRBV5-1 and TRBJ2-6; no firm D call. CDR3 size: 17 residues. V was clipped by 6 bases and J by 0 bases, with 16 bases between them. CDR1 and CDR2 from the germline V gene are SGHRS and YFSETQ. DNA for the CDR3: TGCGCCAGCACCTTAAATGGTCCCCTCTCTGGGGCCAACGTCCTGACTTTC. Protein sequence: CASTLNGPLSGANVLTF.

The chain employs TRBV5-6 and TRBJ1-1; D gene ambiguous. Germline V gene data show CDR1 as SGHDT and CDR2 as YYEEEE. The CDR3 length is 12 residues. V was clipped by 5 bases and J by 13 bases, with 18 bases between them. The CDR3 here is CASSRAGGWDFF. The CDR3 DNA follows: TGTGCCAGCAGTAGGGCAGGAGGGTGGGATTTCTTT.

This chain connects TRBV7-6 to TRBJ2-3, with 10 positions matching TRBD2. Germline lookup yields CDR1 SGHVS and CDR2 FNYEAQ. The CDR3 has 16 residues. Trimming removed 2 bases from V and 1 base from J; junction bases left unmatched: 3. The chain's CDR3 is CASSLILAGGTDTQYF. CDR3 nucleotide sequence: TGTGCCAGCAGCTTAATTCTAGCGGGAGGCACAGATACGCAGTATTTT.

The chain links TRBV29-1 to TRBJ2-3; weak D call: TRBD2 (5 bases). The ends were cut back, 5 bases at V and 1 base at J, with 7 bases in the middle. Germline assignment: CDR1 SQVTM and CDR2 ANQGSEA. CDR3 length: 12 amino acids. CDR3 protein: CSVFGGTDTQYF. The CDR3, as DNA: TGCAGCGTTTTCGGGGGCACAGATACGCAGTATTTT.

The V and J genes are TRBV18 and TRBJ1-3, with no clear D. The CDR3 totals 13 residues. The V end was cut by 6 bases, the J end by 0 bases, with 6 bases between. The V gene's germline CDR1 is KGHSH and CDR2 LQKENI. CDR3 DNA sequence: TGTGCCAGCTCTCTGACCTCTGGAAACACCATATATTTT. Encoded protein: CASSLTSGNTIYF.

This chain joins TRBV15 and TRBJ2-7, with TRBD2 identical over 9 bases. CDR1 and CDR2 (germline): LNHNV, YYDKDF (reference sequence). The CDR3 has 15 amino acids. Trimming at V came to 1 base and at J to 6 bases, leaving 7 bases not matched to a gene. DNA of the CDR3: TGTGCCACCAGCAGAGGGGGGACTAGCCTCCGCGAGCAGTACTTC. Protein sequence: CATSRGGTSLREQYF.

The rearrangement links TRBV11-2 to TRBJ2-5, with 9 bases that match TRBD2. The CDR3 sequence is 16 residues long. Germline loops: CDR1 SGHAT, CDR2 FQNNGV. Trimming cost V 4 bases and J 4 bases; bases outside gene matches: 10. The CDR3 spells CASSYRFSGSTETQYF. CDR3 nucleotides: TGTGCCAGCAGCTACCGTTTTAGCGGGAGTACAGAGACCCAGTACTTC.

Here the CDR3 reads CASSKWTCGSSGNTIYF. The CDR3 coding sequence is TGTGCCAGCAGCAAATGGACGTGCGGAAGCTCTGGAAACACCATATATTTT. The genes are TRBV21-1 and TRBJ1-3. TRBV21-1 counts as a pseudogene. The CDR3 is 17 amino acids.

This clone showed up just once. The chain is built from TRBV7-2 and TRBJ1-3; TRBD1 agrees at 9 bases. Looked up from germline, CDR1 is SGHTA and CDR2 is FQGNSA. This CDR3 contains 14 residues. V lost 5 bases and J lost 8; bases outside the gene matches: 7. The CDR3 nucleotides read TGTGCCAGCAGCCCGGGACAGGGTTGGGACACCATATATTTT. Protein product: CASSPGQGWDTIYF.

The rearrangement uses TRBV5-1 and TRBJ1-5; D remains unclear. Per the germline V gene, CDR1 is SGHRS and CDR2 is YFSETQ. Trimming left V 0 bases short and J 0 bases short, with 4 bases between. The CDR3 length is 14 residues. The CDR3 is CASSLVGSNQPQHF. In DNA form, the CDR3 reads TGCGCCAGCAGCTTGGTCGGTAGCAATCAGCCCCAGCATTTT.

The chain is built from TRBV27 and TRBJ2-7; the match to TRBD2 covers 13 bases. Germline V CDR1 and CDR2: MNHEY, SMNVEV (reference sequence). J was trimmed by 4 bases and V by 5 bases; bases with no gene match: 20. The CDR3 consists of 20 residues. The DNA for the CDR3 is TGTGCCAGCAGTGTAGGTAGGGGACTAGCGGGGCATAGAGGGGTTTACGAGCAGTACTTC. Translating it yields CASSVGRGLAGHRGVYEQYF.

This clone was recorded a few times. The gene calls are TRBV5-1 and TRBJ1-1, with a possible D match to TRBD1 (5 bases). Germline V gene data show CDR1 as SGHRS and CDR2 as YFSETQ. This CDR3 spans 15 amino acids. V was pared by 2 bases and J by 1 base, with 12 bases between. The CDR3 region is CASSLPLTGNTEAFF. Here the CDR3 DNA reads TGCGCCAGCAGCTTACCTCTCACAGGGAACACTGAAGCTTTCTTT.

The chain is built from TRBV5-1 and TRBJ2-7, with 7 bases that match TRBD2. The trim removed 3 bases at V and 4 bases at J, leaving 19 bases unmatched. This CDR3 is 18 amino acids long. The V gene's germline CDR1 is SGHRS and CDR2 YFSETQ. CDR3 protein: CASSSGGVPAGPSYEQYF. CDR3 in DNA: TGCGCCAGCAGCTCTGGGGGGGTTCCAGCGGGGCCTTCTTACGAGCAGTACTTC.